This T cell receptor (beta chain) was retrieved from a study of technical replicates of blood from a handful of donors. Per germline, CDR1 MNHEY and CDR2 SMNVEV (reference sequence). V was cut by 2 bases and J by 4 bases, with 6 bases left in between. This CDR3 comprises 13 residues. Clones were read by immunoSEQ multiplex PCR, and TCRdb kept only the in-frame ones, dropping some. The sample consists of about 75,000 clones, 75% to 95% of them appearing once. The clonotype originates from a human donor in good health. Some clones in this sample may be carry-over from other donors' samples. The chain has TRBV27 and TRBJ1-5; no firm D call. Sequenced: T cells isolated from PBMCs. In DNA form, the CDR3 reads TGTGCCAGCAGTTTAGTCGAGAATCAGCCCCAGCATTTT. Its protein product is CASSLVENQPQHF.